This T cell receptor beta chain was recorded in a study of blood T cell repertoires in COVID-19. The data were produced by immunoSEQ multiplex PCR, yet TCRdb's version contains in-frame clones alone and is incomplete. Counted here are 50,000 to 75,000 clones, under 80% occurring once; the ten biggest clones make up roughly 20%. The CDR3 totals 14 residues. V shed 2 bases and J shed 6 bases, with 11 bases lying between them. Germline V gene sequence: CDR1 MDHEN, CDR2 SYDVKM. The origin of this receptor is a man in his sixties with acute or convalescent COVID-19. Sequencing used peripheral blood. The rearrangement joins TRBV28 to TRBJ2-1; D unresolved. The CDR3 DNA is TGTGCCAGCAGTTTAACGGGTCCGGGCAATGAGCAGTTCTTC. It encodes CASSLTGPGNEQFF.